The 23 T cell receptor beta chains presented below share a single source sample, sequenced in a study of cytomegalovirus exposure and HLA in healthy donors. PCR used 60 Vbeta primers and 13 Jbeta primers. Produced via immunoSEQ multiplex PCR; TCRdb's table is partial and in-frame only. Among 110,000 to 150,000 clones listed, approximately 68% were seen once. The source material was PBMCs. Receptor source: a man between 35 and 55 years old in good health and CMV-seronegative.

The rearrangement links TRBV9 to TRBJ2-7; TRBD1 agrees at 11 bases. CDR1 is SGDLS and CDR2 is YYNGEE in the germline V gene. This CDR3 spans 17 amino acids. V dropped 7 bases and J dropped 5; count of bases not matched to a gene: 17. In nucleotides, the CDR3 is TGTGCCAGCTCTGAGGGACAGGGGGTTTTGATTCCGGACGAGCAGTACTTC. Its protein is CASSEGQGVLIPDEQYF.

The chain carries TRBV7-2 and TRBJ2-5; perhaps TRBD2 as D (5 bases). The J call is uncertain, as TRBJ2-7 better fits the DNA end. CDR3 length: 15 amino acids. CDR1 and CDR2 (germline): SGHTA, FQGNSA. CDR3 bases: TGTGCCAGCAGCTTAGGAACTAGTTTCGCTAGCGAGCAGTACTTC. Translating gives CASSLGTSFASEQYF.

V is TRBV18 and J is TRBJ2-7; D is possibly TRBD2 (5 bases). The CDR3 length is 15 residues. Germline CDR1 is KGHSH and CDR2 is LQKENI. The V end was cut by 2 bases, the J end by 3 bases, with 14 bases between. The CDR3 nucleotides read TGTGCCAGCTCACCAATAGACACCGACTACTACGAGCAGTACTTC. This gives the protein CASSPIDTDYYEQYF.

The chain recombines TRBV19 with TRBJ2-1, with 8 bases matching TRBD2. CDR3 length: 15 amino acids. The germline gives CDR1 LNHDA, CDR2 SQIVND (reference sequence). Trimming at V came to 4 bases and at J to 4 bases, leaving 6 bases not matched to a gene. The CDR3 DNA is TGTGCCAGTAGTACTTCCCCTAGCGGGTACAATGAGCAGTTCTTC. Translated: CASSTSPSGYNEQFF.

This chain uses TRBV29-1 with TRBJ1-2; D might be TRBD1 (5 bases). The germline V gene encodes CDR1 SQVTM and CDR2 ANQGSEA. The length of the CDR3 is 15 residues. Trimming cost V 4 bases and J 8 bases, with 23 bases left between them. As DNA, the CDR3 is TGCAGCGTTGCCCTTGGACAAGGCGCGTCGATGGGCTACACCTTC. Translating it yields CSVALGQGASMGYTF.

The genes are TRBV9 and TRBJ1-1, with 12 bases aligning to TRBD1. The CDR3 extends over 17 amino acids. The germline CDR1 and CDR2 sequences are SGDLS and YYNGEE. V dropped 4 bases and J dropped 3; count of bases not matched to a gene: 10. The CDR3 sequence: CASSLGQGALKDTEAFF. The CDR3 region has the DNA TGTGCCAGCAGCCTGGGACAGGGGGCGCTTAAAGACACTGAAGCTTTCTTT.

In its sample, this clone was seen once. This rearrangement joins TRBV19 to TRBJ1-6; 10 nucleotides align to TRBD1. J lost 7 bases, V lost 5 bases, and 8 bases had no gene match. Per germline, CDR1 LNHDA and CDR2 SQIVND (reference sequence). CDR3 size: 16 residues. CDR3 nucleotides: TGTGCCAGTAGTTCCGGGACAGGGGATCGGAATTCACCCCTCCACTTT. It encodes CASSSGTGDRNSPLHF.

The chain recombines TRBV10-3 with TRBJ2-2; 11 nucleotides line up with TRBD2. The CDR3 has 15 amino acids. Germline CDR1 is ENHRY and CDR2 is SYGVKD. V gave up 7 bases and J gave up 2 bases; unmatched junction bases: 3. This chain's CDR3 is CAITTSGGNTGELFF. CDR3 DNA sequence: TGTGCCATCACCACTAGCGGGGGAAACACCGGGGAGCTGTTTTTT.

This clone was seen a handful of times. J is TRBJ1-1 and V is TRBV12-5; perhaps TRBD1 as D (5 bases). The CDR3 spans 14 residues. With 3 bases removed from V and 0 bases from J, the gap between germline ends came to 8 bases. Germline-derived CDR1 and CDR2 are LGHNT and FRNRAP. CDR3 DNA: TGTGCTAGTGGTTTACAGGCGATGAACACTGAAGCTTTCTTT. Translation gives CASGLQAMNTEAFF. The entire variable domain, with the rest obtained from reference TRBV12-5 and TRBJ1-1, is as follows: DARVTQTPRHKVTEMGQEVTMRCQPILGHNTVFWYRQTMMQGLELLAYFRNRAPLDDSGMPKDRFSAEMPDATLATLKIQPSEPRDSAVYFCASGLQAMNTEAFFGQGTRLTVV.

The chain couples TRBV4-2 to TRBJ2-7, with D possibly matching TRBD2 (6 bases). The CDR3 is 16 amino acids. V was trimmed by 0 bases and J by 3 bases, leaving 15 bases between them. Per germline, CDR1 LGHNA and CDR2 YNFKEQ. The CDR3 spells CASSQEAGPFIYEQYF. DNA of the CDR3: TGTGCCAGCAGCCAAGAGGCGGGACCTTTTATCTACGAGCAGTACTTC.

This chain connects TRBV6-1 to TRBJ2-4, with TRBD2 as a possible D gene (6 bases). The CDR3 runs to 15 residues. Looked up from germline, CDR1 is MNHNS and CDR2 is SASEGT. Deletions cut 2 bases from V and 6 bases from J, with 14 bases between. CDR3 in DNA: TGTGCCAGCAGTGAACTAGCGCTAAGCGGAAACATTCAGTACTTC. Protein sequence: CASSELALSGNIQYF.

There are a few counts of this clone. The rearrangement uses TRBV6-5 and TRBJ2-1, with a possible D match to TRBD2 (6 bases). This CDR3 spans 15 amino acids. Germline values: CDR1 MNHEY, CDR2 SVGAGI. The V and J ends lost 1 base and 6 bases respectively, with 13 bases between them. The CDR3 nucleotides are TGTGCCAGCAGTTACTGGGGGGAAGGTAGCAATGAGCAGTTCTTC. The encoded protein is CASSYWGEGSNEQFF.

This sequence joins TRBV13 and TRBJ1-2; 8 bases are shared with TRBD1. Unmatched junction bases numbered 11, after V lost 7 bases and J lost 4 bases. The CDR3 length is 15 residues. CDR1 and CDR2 (germline): PRHDT, FYEKMQ (reference sequence). Here the CDR3 reads CASMTKGQAGYGYTF. CDR3 sequence (DNA): TGTGCCAGCATGACTAAGGGACAGGCCGGCTATGGCTACACCTTC.

The chain links TRBV20-1 to TRBJ2-1, with D unclear. The CDR3 is 11 residues long. Germline lookup yields CDR1 DFQATT and CDR2 SNEGSKA (reference sequence). Trimming left V 3 bases short and J 6 bases short, with 6 bases between. The CDR3 region has the DNA TGCAGTGCTAGCTTTTCCAATGAGCAGTTCTTC. Its protein is CSASFSNEQFF.

This chain connects TRBV19 to TRBJ2-5; 10 bases line up with TRBD1. Germline CDR1 reads LNHDA; CDR2 reads SQIVND (reference sequence). The ends lost 1 base at V and 3 bases at J; junction bases unmatched: 2. The CDR3 contains 15 residues. The CDR3 loop reads CASSIGDRGKETQYF. The CDR3 region has the DNA TGTGCCAGTAGTATAGGGGACAGGGGCAAAGAGACCCAGTACTTC.

J is TRBJ2-2 and V is TRBV9, with 8 nucleotides matching TRBD2. The trim removed 4 bases at V and 6 bases at J, leaving 8 bases unmatched. Germline V gene sequence: CDR1 SGDLS, CDR2 YYNGEE. The CDR3 is 15 residues long. CDR3 loop: CASSLRGGRPGELFF. The CDR3 nucleotides are TGTGCCAGCAGCTTACGGGGGGGCCGGCCCGGGGAGCTGTTTTTT.

The V call is TRBV30, the J call TRBJ2-1, with D maybe TRBD2 (6 bases). From germline, CDR1 is GTSNPN and CDR2 SVGIG (reference sequence). Between the trimmed V and J ends, which lost 2 bases and 5 bases, there was a span of 13 bases. The length of the CDR3 is 14 residues. CDR3 protein: CAWSLLGGDNEQFF. DNA for the CDR3: TGTGCCTGGAGTCTACTAGGAGGGGACAATGAGCAGTTCTTC.

The J gene is TRBJ2-3, the V gene TRBV5-1; TRBD2 agrees at 8 bases. Germline assignment: CDR1 SGHRS and CDR2 YFSETQ. With 5 bases clipped from V and 5 bases from J, the junction kept 10 bases outside the gene matches. CDR3 length equals 15 residues. The CDR3 here is CASSSNSGVVDTQYF. Here the CDR3 DNA reads TGCGCCAGCAGTAGCAATAGCGGGGTCGTAGATACGCAGTATTTT.

The V gene is TRBV5-4, the J gene TRBJ2-5; D unresolved. The CDR3 has 13 residues. The germline V and J ends were trimmed by 4 bases and 5 bases, with 12 bases remaining between them. CDR1 is SGHNT, CDR2 YYREEE, per germline (reference sequence). The CDR3 sequence: CASSPALRETQYF. The CDR3 nucleotides are TGTGCCAGCAGCCCGGCCCTGCGGGAGACCCAGTACTTC.

The chain couples TRBV28 to TRBJ2-7; 9 bases match TRBD2. This CDR3 is built from 14 residues. CDR1 and CDR2 from the germline V gene are MDHEN and SYDVKM. With 2 bases clipped from V and 3 bases from J, the junction kept 2 bases outside the gene matches. DNA of the CDR3: TGTGCCAGCAGTTTAAGCGGGAGGATCTACGAGCAGTACTTC. Amino acids: CASSLSGRIYEQYF.

The genes are TRBV5-4 and TRBJ1-2; 9 nucleotides align to TRBD1. Germline V gene data show CDR1 as SGHNT and CDR2 as YYREEE (reference sequence). Trimming took 1 base from V and 4 from J; bases not matched to a gene: 5. This CDR3 is built from 15 residues. CDR3 sequence reads: CASSLPLQGAYGYTF. DNA of the CDR3: TGTGCCAGCAGCTTGCCCCTACAGGGGGCCTATGGCTACACCTTC. The full variable domain, with the rest looked up from reference TRBV5-4 and TRBJ1-2, is ETGVTQSPTHLIKTRGQQVTLRCSSQSGHNTVSWYQQALGQGPQFIFQYYREEENGRGNFPPRFSGLQFPNYSSELNVNALELDDSALYLCASSLPLQGAYGYTFGSGTRLTVV.

The chain is built from TRBV5-1 and TRBJ2-7; D possibly corresponds to TRBD1 (6 bases). CDR3 size: 15 residues. Trimming took off 0 bases at V and 2 bases at J, with 12 bases between the two ends. Germline CDR1 and CDR2: SGHRS and YFSETQ. CDR3 sequence: CASSLGYRVAYEQYF. The CDR3 DNA reads TGCGCCAGCAGCTTGGGCTACAGGGTGGCCTACGAGCAGTACTTC.

V and J are TRBV29-1 and TRBJ2-2; D ambiguous. The length of the CDR3 is 11 residues. Germline V lookup: CDR1 SQVTM, CDR2 ANQGSEA. V lost 6 bases, J lost 5 bases, and 7 bases lay in between. CDR3 in DNA: TGCAGCGTCGAGACTACCGGGGAGCTGTTTTTT. Translating gives CSVETTGELFF.